This passage covers 20 T cell receptor beta chains from one sample sequenced in a study of Ad26.COV2.S vaccination and SARS-CoV-2 variants. Sequencing was performed with immunoSEQ multiplex PCR; in TCRdb, only in-frame clones are kept and a portion is missing. The data show just over 350,000 clones, 90% to 95% seen once. Sequenced material: peripheral blood, taken after recovery from COVID-19. These TCRs come from a human donor who had recovered from COVID-19.

The chain joins TRBV5-5 to TRBJ2-1; 8 nucleotides line up with TRBD1. Germline V CDR1 and CDR2: SGHKS, YYEKEE (reference sequence). This CDR3 spans 17 amino acids. The ends lost 4 bases at V and 3 bases at J; junction bases unmatched: 12. The CDR3 DNA follows: TGTGCCAGCAGCCCACCTAGGGACAGGATCGGCTACAATGAGCAGTTCTTC. Protein product: CASSPPRDRIGYNEQFF. Together with reference TRBV5-5 and TRBJ2-1, the CDR3 gives the full variable domain: DAGVTQSPTHLIKTRGQQVTLRCSPISGHKSVSWYQQVLGQGPQFIFQYYEKEERGRGNFPDRFSARQFPNYSSELNVNALLLGDSALYLCASSPPRDRIGYNEQFFGPGTRLTVL.

The sample holds one count of this clone. The rearrangement links TRBV10-3 to TRBJ2-7, with TRBD2 matching over 8 bases. Trimming cost V 3 bases and J 0 bases; bases outside gene matches: 7. In germline, CDR1 is ENHRY, CDR2 SYGVKD. The CDR3 consists of 16 residues. The CDR3 is CAISDPGGASSYEQYF. DNA for the CDR3: TGTGCCATCAGTGACCCGGGGGGGGCGAGCTCCTACGAGCAGTACTTC.

The genes are TRBV7-9 and TRBJ1-1; D not resolved. Trimming removed 0 bases at V and 7 bases at J, with 12 bases between. The germline gives CDR1 SEHNR, CDR2 FQNEAQ (reference sequence). The CDR3 spans 14 residues. CDR3 amino acids: CASSLAGMGSEAFF. CDR3 in DNA: TGTGCCAGCAGCTTAGCGGGTATGGGGAGTGAAGCTTTCTTT.

The V gene is TRBV5-4, the J gene TRBJ1-1; 7 bases agree with TRBD1. Per the germline V gene, CDR1 is SGHNT and CDR2 is YYREEE (reference sequence). The CDR3 contains 13 residues. V gave up 4 bases and J gave up 1 base; unmatched junction bases: 1. CDR3 sequence: CASSGTANTEAFF. The CDR3 DNA sequence: TGTGCCAGCAGCGGGACAGCGAACACTGAAGCTTTCTTT. Supplemented by reference TRBV5-4 and TRBJ1-1, the full variable domain reads ETGVTQSPTHLIKTRGQQVTLRCSSQSGHNTVSWYQQALGQGPQFIFQYYREEENGRGNFPPRFSGLQFPNYSSELNVNALELDDSALYLCASSGTANTEAFFGQGTRLTVV.

This chain connects TRBV9 to TRBJ1-4; D perhaps matches TRBD1 (5 bases). CDR1 and CDR2 from the germline V gene are SGDLS and YYNGEE. Between the trimmed V and J ends, which lost 0 bases and 5 bases, there was a span of 11 bases. This CDR3 contains 15 residues. CDR3 sequence (DNA): TGTGCCAGCAGCGTAGCCGGGGCGAGGAATGAAAAACTGTTTTTT. The encoded protein is CASSVAGARNEKLFF.

This chain joins TRBV10-2 and TRBJ2-1; TRBD2 aligns across 10 bases. Per the germline V gene, CDR1 is WSHSY and CDR2 is SAAADI. The junction had 9 bases not matched to a gene; V was cut back by 6 bases and J by 1 base. The CDR3 contains 17 residues. The CDR3 spells CASRERGGLGSYNEQFF. The DNA of the CDR3 is TGCGCCAGCAGGGAGCGGGGGGGCCTCGGATCCTACAATGAGCAGTTCTTC.

The chain joins TRBV9 to TRBJ2-3; D remains unclear. Per the germline V gene, CDR1 is SGDLS and CDR2 is YYNGEE. This CDR3 comprises 13 residues. Trimming removed 0 bases from V and 4 bases from J, with 6 bases in between. CDR3 bases: TGTGCCAGCAGCGTAGGCGACGCAGATACGCAGTATTTT. This gives the protein CASSVGDADTQYF. The full variable domain, its missing parts supplied by reference TRBV9 and TRBJ2-3, is DSGVTQTPKHLITATGQRVTLRCSPRSGDLSVYWYQQSLDQGLQFLIQYYNGEERAKGNILERFSAQQFPDLHSELNLSSLELGDSALYFCASSVGDADTQYFGPGTRLTVL.

This chain connects TRBV5-8 to TRBJ1-2; 8 nucleotides line up with TRBD1. The CDR3 contains 14 residues. CDR1 SGHTS and CDR2 YDEGEE come from the germline V gene. With 4 bases clipped from V and 3 bases from J, the junction kept 5 bases outside the gene matches. The CDR3 region has the DNA TGTGCCAGCAGCCTTGGACAGGGTTACTATGGCTACACCTTC. It yields the protein CASSLGQGYYGYTF.

This clone was detected only a few times. This rearrangement joins TRBV5-1 to TRBJ2-1; 8 bases are shared with TRBD2. The CDR3 loop spans 17 amino acids. Germline CDR1 and CDR2: SGHRS and YFSETQ. Unmatched junction bases numbered 16, after V lost 3 bases and J lost 8 bases. The CDR3 here is CASSSLPTSGGFDEQFF. The CDR3 DNA sequence: TGCGCCAGCAGCTCTCTCCCAACTAGCGGAGGGTTCGATGAGCAGTTCTTC.

This chain links TRBV20-1 with TRBJ1-1, with D unresolved. This CDR3 is built from 11 residues. Trimming removed 2 bases from V and 8 bases from J, with 9 bases in between. Looked up from germline, CDR1 is DFQATT and CDR2 is SNEGSKA (reference sequence). The CDR3 nucleotides are TGCAGTGCTAGACACCGCAGGGAAGCTTTCTTT. The encoded protein is CSARHRREAFF.

The J gene is TRBJ2-2, the V gene TRBV29-1; D might be TRBD1 or TRBD2, each matching 7 bases. The CDR3 sequence is 14 residues long. Germline loops: CDR1 SQVTM, CDR2 ANQGSEA. Trimming took 8 bases from V and 7 from J, leaving 20 bases between them. CDR3 loop: CSPWGGGGGGELFF. Here the CDR3 DNA reads TGCAGCCCCTGGGGAGGGGGCGGTGGCGGGGAGCTGTTTTTT.

The chain couples TRBV7-9 to TRBJ1-2; the D is unclear. Germline values: CDR1 SEHNR, CDR2 FQNEAQ (reference sequence). This CDR3 contains 14 residues. Trimming shortened V by 3 bases and J by 4 bases, and 12 bases separated the two germline ends. As DNA, the CDR3 is TGTGCCAGCAGCTTTGACACAGAGATCTATGGCTACACCTTC. Residues: CASSFDTEIYGYTF.

This clone was counted once. The V call is TRBV2, the J call TRBJ1-6, with TRBD1 matching 9 bases. The V gene's germline CDR1 is SNHLY and CDR2 FYNNEI. With V trimmed by 6 bases and J by 5 bases, 5 bases remained unmatched. This CDR3 spans 15 amino acids. The CDR3 spells CASRGTGLDNSPLHF. The DNA of the CDR3 is TGTGCCAGCAGGGGGACAGGGCTAGATAATTCACCCCTCCACTTT.

The gene calls are TRBV5-4 and TRBJ1-1, with 7 bases matching TRBD1. The CDR3 consists of 17 residues. Trimming took 3 bases from V and 0 from J; bases not matched to a gene: 11. The V gene's germline CDR1 is SGHNT and CDR2 YYREEE (reference sequence). CDR3 loop: CASSWTGSVLMNTEAFF. CDR3 nucleotide sequence: TGTGCCAGCAGCTGGACAGGCTCTGTTCTAATGAACACTGAAGCTTTCTTT.

This chain links TRBV24-1 with TRBJ1-4; D unclear. CDR3 size: 16 residues. The germline gives CDR1 KGHDR, CDR2 SFDVKD. V was cut by 4 bases and J by 5 bases, with 16 bases left in between. The CDR3: CATSEPGNGSNEKLFF. Written as DNA, the CDR3 is TGTGCCACCAGTGAACCTGGGAACGGTTCGAATGAAAAACTGTTTTTT.

The chain recombines TRBV2 with TRBJ1-1; 9 bases are shared with TRBD1. Germline-derived CDR1 and CDR2 are SNHLY and FYNNEI. With 4 bases clipped from V and 0 bases from J, the junction kept 3 bases outside the gene matches. The CDR3 is 15 amino acids. This CDR3 reads CASSGTGVLNTEAFF. The CDR3 nucleotides are TGTGCCAGCAGTGGGACAGGGGTCCTGAACACTGAAGCTTTCTTT.

The genes are TRBV2 and TRBJ1-1, with D possibly matching TRBD1 (6 bases). Germline V gives CDR1 SNHLY, CDR2 FYNNEI. Trimming removed 6 bases from V and 3 bases from J, with 14 bases in between. The CDR3 runs to 14 residues. The CDR3 bases are TGTGCCAGCAGGGAGCCAGGGGCGGACACTGAAGCTTTCTTT. Translating it yields CASREPGADTEAFF.

This chain uses TRBV15 with TRBJ1-5; 9 bases are a match to TRBD1. This CDR3 is 15 amino acids long. After removal of 5 bases from V and 6 bases from J, the junction contained 8 bases not matched to a gene. Germline V gene sequence: CDR1 LNHNV, CDR2 YYDKDF (reference sequence). CDR3 loop: CATSEGDRAGQPQHF. CDR3 sequence (DNA): TGTGCCACCAGCGAAGGGGACAGGGCAGGTCAGCCCCAGCATTTT.

This clone was seen only once. The chain links TRBV9 to TRBJ2-5; 8 bases map to TRBD2. CDR1 is SGDLS, CDR2 YYNGEE, per germline. The ends lost 4 bases at V and 0 bases at J; junction bases unmatched: 5. The length of the CDR3 is 15 residues. The CDR3 here is CASSPQLADQETQYF. Here the CDR3 DNA reads TGTGCCAGCAGCCCTCAACTAGCGGACCAAGAGACCCAGTACTTC.

The gene calls are TRBV6-5 and TRBJ2-5; 7 nucleotides match TRBD2. Germline V lookup: CDR1 MNHEY, CDR2 SVGAGI. The CDR3 is 13 amino acids. V trimming: 2 bases; J trimming: 5 bases; junction bases outside the gene matches: 2. The CDR3 protein is CASSYRGGETQYF. DNA of the CDR3: TGTGCCAGCAGTTACAGGGGAGGGGAGACCCAGTACTTC.